The rows below give T cell receptor beta chains drawn from one sample of a study of T cell responses to AZD1222 COVID-19 vaccine. Sequencing used immunoSEQ multiplex PCR; TCRdb keeps in-frame clones, though not all of them. Of 120,000 or so clones in the sample, nearly 90% were seen once. The material was peripheral blood, obtained on day 0 of AZD1222 vaccination. The receptors stem from an adult in good health. CDR3s leave out the opening cysteine and the closing phenylalanine or tryptophan. Each record gives: J gene, V gene, clone size, CDR3 protein. A row's size may be missing; if present it is once, few, many or a size class.

TRBJ2-7 | TRBV5-6 | - | ASSLGSGEQY
TRBJ1-4 | TRBV15 | - | ATSRVRDGRNEKLF
TRBJ1-2 | TRBV4-1 | - | ASSQDRLGYRGYT
TRBJ1-2 | TRBV7-9 | - | ASSPRDKPSEWNYGYT
TRBJ2-7 | TRBV4-1 | - | ASSQDRGAGDEQY
TRBJ2-4 | TRBV28 | - | ASSIPGVNIQY
TRBJ2-2 | TRBV3-1/TRBV3-2 | - | ASSLGGGASTGELF
TRBJ1-1 | TRBV29-1 | few | SVHRGTEAF
TRBJ1-5 | TRBV19 | - | ASSASRDSNQPQH
TRBJ1-6 | TRBV7-9 | - | ASSLKGDRDNSPLH
TRBJ2-3 | TRBV19 | - | ASSIGDLGATDTQY
TRBJ2-3 | TRBV28 | once | ASSATSTSGRATDTQY
TRBJ1-1 | TRBV7-2 | - | ASSLGGTTMNTEAF
TRBJ2-3 | TRBV5-1 | - | ASSARTSGSPDTQY
TRBJ2-7 | TRBV7-9 | - | ASSLEYEQY
TRBJ2-3 | TRBV15 | - | ATSRRGGAGITDTQY
TRBJ2-3 | TRBV9 | once | ASSVAARRGEDTQY
TRBJ2-2 | TRBV6-2/TRBV6-3 | - | ASSYGLDTGELF
TRBJ2-3 | TRBV28 | - | ASRSHRGWSTDTQY
TRBJ1-5 | TRBV4-2 | few | ASSQERTSNQPQH
TRBJ2-4 | TRBV3-1/TRBV3-2 | - | ASSQRTGWSNIQY
TRBJ2-1 | TRBV28 | few | ASKGRASYNEQF
TRBJ2-1 | TRBV5-1 | - | ASKEWSGTYNEQF
TRBJ2-7 | TRBV28 | - | ASRATSGRRYEQY
TRBJ2-2 | TRBV11-3 | - | ASSKEAYGGTSGELF
TRBJ1-1 | TRBV7-2 | - | ASSFEPFGTGAGNTEAF
TRBJ2-7 | TRBV19 | - | ASTTGGGYEQY
TRBJ1-1 | TRBV4-3 | - | ASSQDSRGRALDTEAF
TRBJ2-2 | TRBV7-9 | few | ASSLEGFGTKLTGELF
TRBJ1-5 | TRBV15 | - | ATSRDRNSNQPQH
TRBJ1-1 | TRBV19 | - | ASSFGQGDTEAF
TRBJ2-5 | TRBV5-6 | once | ASSEKLGTQY
TRBJ1-3 | TRBV18 | few | ASSPRDRGAVGNTIY
TRBJ2-7 | TRBV19 | few | ASSMGRQGDNEQY
TRBJ2-2 | TRBV7-2 | - | ASSLNGQLKIRELF
TRBJ2-1 | TRBV7-3 | - | ASSSHRTGSYNEQF
TRBJ1-3 | TRBV4-2 | - | ASSQDLGGSAGNTIY
TRBJ1-5 | TRBV19 | - | ASSIGPGLVQPQH
TRBJ1-2 | TRBV7-9 | once | ASSSTGSFNYGYT
TRBJ1-6 | TRBV21-1 | - | ASSNYRDSISPLH
TRBJ2-6 | TRBV24-1 | - | ATSRPDSGANVLT